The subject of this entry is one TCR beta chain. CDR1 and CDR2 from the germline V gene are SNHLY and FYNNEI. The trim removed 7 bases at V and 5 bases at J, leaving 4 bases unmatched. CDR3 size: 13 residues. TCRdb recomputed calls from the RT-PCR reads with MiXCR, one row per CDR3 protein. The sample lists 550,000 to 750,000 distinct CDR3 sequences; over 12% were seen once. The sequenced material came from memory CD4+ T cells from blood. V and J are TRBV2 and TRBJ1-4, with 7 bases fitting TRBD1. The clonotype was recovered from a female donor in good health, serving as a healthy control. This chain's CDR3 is CASMQGGNEKLFF. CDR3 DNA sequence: TGTGCCAGCATGCAGGGGGGGAATGAAAAACTGTTTTTT.